This paragraph covers one T cell receptor (beta chain) sequence. The target antigen is unknown. General study results and limits: Greatest tumor Treg TCR overlap was with tumor naive CD4+ cells.

The sorted Tregs were CD4+CD25+CD127-/low cells. CDR3 length: 15 residues. The germline V and J ends were trimmed by 3 bases and 0 bases, with 9 bases remaining between them. Via MiXCR, TCRdb re-called the 5' RACE reads, giving one row per CDR3 protein. The sample yields about 32,000 distinct CDR3 sequences, over 20% seen once. This sequence was found in a female donor with breast cancer. Sequenced input: tumor-infiltrating Tregs sorted from the breast tumor. The chain has TRBV12-3 or TRBV12-4 and TRBJ2-4; D is perhaps TRBD2 (5 bases). CDR3 residues: CASSFAGLAKNIQYF. The CDR3 bases are TGTGCCAGCAGTTTCGCGGGTCTAGCCAAAAACATTCAGTACTTC.